One and the same sample provided the 20 T cell receptor beta chains below, sequenced in a study of CD8 T cells in ankylosing spondylitis. Study-level results: Ankylosing spondylitis blood appeared to carry a characteristic TCR beta motif of roughly eight highly homologous variants.

TCRdb reprocessed the 5' RACE reads via MiXCR and lists one record per CDR3 protein. The sample records some 840,000 distinct CDR3 sequences, 12% being singletons. No antigen has been identified for these receptors. Specimen: blood, either unsorted or a sorted T cell fraction (not recorded which). Every receptor here comes from a male donor with ankylosing spondylitis.

The sample holds a few counts of this clonotype. The rearrangement uses TRBV27 and TRBJ2-2; the D gene is possibly TRBD2 (7 bases). The germline gives CDR1 MNHEY, CDR2 SMNVEV (reference sequence). This CDR3 has 17 amino acids. Trimming removed 8 bases from V and 7 bases from J, with 26 bases in between. CDR3 DNA: TGTGCCAGCGGGGGGGCGGGGACCGGCCCTAGAATCGGGGAGCTGTTTTTT. Translated: CASGGAGTGPRIGELFF.

This clonotype was counted only a few times. The chain has TRBV5-1 and TRBJ1-6; 8 nucleotides match TRBD1. The J segment lost 7 bases and the V segment lost 2 bases, leaving 5 bases of the junction unmatched. CDR3 length: 15 residues. Germline V lookup: CDR1 SGHRS, CDR2 YFSETQ. The CDR3 spells CASSFPTGANSPLHF. The CDR3 region has the DNA TGCGCCAGCAGCTTTCCGACAGGGGCAAATTCACCCCTCCACTTT.

This clonotype was detected only a few times. This sequence joins TRBV12-3 or TRBV12-4 and TRBJ2-2; D is possibly TRBD1 (6 bases). The CDR3 extends over 14 amino acids. Trimming stripped 7 bases from V and 1 base from J, with 10 bases between. CDR3 protein: CASTLTGNTGELFF. The CDR3 DNA reads as TGTGCCAGCACCTTGACAGGGAACACCGGGGAGCTGTTTTTT.

This clonotype came up many times. Sequence at one end of the junction differs from germline and may be a read error. The genes are TRBV20-1 and TRBJ2-3; 10 positions agree with TRBD2. Germline assignment: CDR1 DFQATT and CDR2 SNEGSKA (reference sequence). The CDR3 has 15 residues. This CDR3 reads CSTRASGSGTDTQYF. The DNA of the CDR3 is TGCAGTACTAGGGCTAGCGGGAGTGGTACAGATACGCAGTATTTT.

This sequence joins TRBV20-1 and TRBJ2-7; D gene ambiguous. The CDR3 is made up of 14 amino acids. Per germline, CDR1 DFQATT and CDR2 SNEGSKA (reference sequence). The CDR3 DNA follows: TGCAGCCCAGATTCACAAGGCATCATCTACGAGCAGTACTTC. It encodes CSPDSQGIIYEQYF.

V usage is TRBV20-1 and J usage is TRBJ2-3; no clear D. V shed 0 bases and J shed 4 bases, with 14 bases lying between them. The germline CDR1 and CDR2 sequences are DFQATT and SNEGSKA (reference sequence). The CDR3 totals 15 residues. The DNA of the CDR3 is TGCAGTGCTAGAGATTCGCGACTCGACCCAGATACGCAGTATTTT. Protein: CSARDSRLDPDTQYF.

This clonotype occurred many times. This chain links TRBV12-3 or TRBV12-4 with TRBJ1-6; D is unclear. The CDR3 spans 13 residues. The V gene lost 2 bases and the J gene lost 9 bases, with 8 bases spanning the gap. The CDR3 DNA is TGTGCCAGCAGTTTAAAACGGATTTCACCCCTCCACTTT. This translates into CASSLKRISPLHF.

This clonotype has more than one count but fewer than ten. The chain employs TRBV20-1 and TRBJ1-2, with 8 bases matching TRBD1. Germline values: CDR1 DFQATT, CDR2 SNEGSKA (reference sequence). The CDR3 length is 15 residues. V was clipped by 2 bases and J by 4 bases; unmatched bases: 9. The CDR3 nucleotides read TGCAGTGCTAGACTCCAAGGACAGGGTGGCTATGGCTACACCTTC. Translated: CSARLQGQGGYGYTF.

This clonotype was seen many times. The chain combines TRBV6-1 with TRBJ1-1, with D unclear. Deletions cut 6 bases from V and 0 bases from J, with 11 bases between. CDR1 is MNHNS, CDR2 SASEGT, per germline. The CDR3 totals 14 residues. The CDR3 spells CASSRSMVNTEAFF. CDR3 sequence (DNA): TGTGCCAGCAGCCGCAGTATGGTGAACACTGAAGCTTTCTTT.

This clonotype showed up just a few times. This chain links TRBV20-1 with TRBJ2-7; tentatively, D is TRBD1 or TRBD2 (7 bases each). Germline-derived CDR1 and CDR2 are DFQATT and SNEGSKA (reference sequence). The CDR3 spans 16 residues. V lost 0 bases, J lost 5 bases, and 20 bases lay in between. CDR3 region: CSARDRIPGGGNEQYF. As DNA, the CDR3 is TGCAGTGCTAGAGATCGAATACCAGGGGGAGGGAACGAGCAGTACTTC.

This clonotype was found a few times. J is TRBJ1-2 and V is TRBV24-1; D is undetermined. The V end lost 9 bases, the J end lost 3 bases, and 10 bases lay between the germline ends. CDR1 and CDR2 (germline): KGHDR, SFDVKD. The CDR3 is 12 residues long. The chain's CDR3 is CATEGVDYGYTF. The DNA of the CDR3 is TGTGCCACCGAGGGCGTCGACTATGGCTACACCTTC.

This clonotype was counted ten times or more. This rearrangement joins TRBV14 to TRBJ2-7, with TRBD2 identical over 8 bases. Per the germline V gene, CDR1 is SGHDN and CDR2 is FVKESK. The J segment lost 6 bases and the V segment lost 2 bases, leaving 9 bases of the junction unmatched. The CDR3 sequence is 15 residues long. CDR3 protein: CASSQSGGGLLEQYF. The CDR3 coding sequence is TGTGCCAGCAGCCAATCGGGCGGGGGGCTGCTCGAGCAGTACTTC.

This clonotype has just a few counts. The chain carries TRBV20-1 and TRBJ2-7; 8 nucleotides align to TRBD2. Germline trimming cut 5 bases from V and 3 bases from J; bases unmatched to any gene: 12. Per the germline V gene, CDR1 is DFQATT and CDR2 is SNEGSKA (reference sequence). The CDR3 has 15 amino acids. In DNA, the CDR3 is TGCAGTGCTTCCCGAAGCGGGAGAGTTCTCTACGAGCAGTACTTC. It codes for CSASRSGRVLYEQYF.

The CDR3 DNA is TGTGCCAGCAGATCCAGGGGAAGAGAGACCCAGTACTTC. Translation: CASRSRGRETQYF. The rearrangement uses TRBV28 and TRBJ2-5; TRBD1 is a possible D gene (6 bases). The V end was cut by 6 bases, the J end by 4 bases, with 12 bases between. The CDR3 runs 13 residues. Looked up from germline, CDR1 is MDHEN and CDR2 is SYDVKM.

The chain carries TRBV9 and TRBJ2-2; no reliable D call. This CDR3 spans 14 amino acids. The germline gives CDR1 SGDLS, CDR2 YYNGEE. Trimming took 4 bases from V and 6 from J, leaving 13 bases between them. CDR3 region: CASSLDQLAGELFF. CDR3 nucleotide sequence: TGTGCCAGCAGCCTGGATCAACTCGCCGGGGAGCTGTTTTTT.

This clonotype was seen a handful of times. The chain carries TRBV6-1 and TRBJ1-3; D possibly corresponds to TRBD1 (5 bases). The CDR3 has 14 residues. Trimming took off 7 bases at V and 0 bases at J, with 10 bases between the two ends. Germline assignment: CDR1 MNHNS and CDR2 SASEGT. CDR3 amino acids: CASKDSFSGNTIYF. CDR3 nucleotide sequence: TGTGCCAGCAAAGACAGTTTCTCTGGAAACACCATATATTTT.

The chain is built from TRBV7-2 and TRBJ1-2; D is possibly TRBD1 (5 bases). V was clipped by 1 base and J by 7 bases, with 16 bases between them. Germline V gene data show CDR1 as SGHTA and CDR2 as FQGNSA. CDR3 size: 15 residues. CDR3 bases: TGTGCCAGCAGCTTAGGGGGGGGGACCCAGCGTGGCTACACCTTC. Its translation is CASSLGGGTQRGYTF.

The CDR3 is CSSRPQGPNEQFF. DNA for the CDR3: TGCAGCTCCCGGCCCCAGGGGCCAAATGAGCAGTTCTTC. The chain recombines TRBV29-1 with TRBJ2-1; perhaps TRBD1 as D (6 bases). V was trimmed by 8 bases and J by 7 bases, leaving 18 bases between them. The CDR3 is 13 residues long. The V gene's germline CDR1 is SQVTM and CDR2 ANQGSEA.

This clonotype came up a few times. The CDR3 bases are TGTGCCAGTAGTATGTTACGTAATTACGAGCAGTACTTC. Amino acid sequence: CASSMLRNYEQYF. This chain uses TRBV19 with TRBJ2-7; no firm D call. Germline V gene lookup returns CDR1 LNHDA and CDR2 SQIVND (reference sequence). This CDR3 spans 13 amino acids. With 3 bases removed from V and 4 bases from J, the gap between germline ends came to 10 bases.

This clonotype was counted a few times. V and J are TRBV3-1 and TRBJ1-2; TRBD1 is a possible D gene (6 bases). Trimming pared 4 bases from V and 3 bases from J, leaving 12 bases between. CDR1 is LGHDT, CDR2 YNNKEL, per germline (reference sequence). This CDR3 spans 14 amino acids. The CDR3 protein is CASSLDRTHYGYTF. CDR3 in DNA: TGTGCCAGCAGCCTAGACAGGACTCACTATGGCTACACCTTC.